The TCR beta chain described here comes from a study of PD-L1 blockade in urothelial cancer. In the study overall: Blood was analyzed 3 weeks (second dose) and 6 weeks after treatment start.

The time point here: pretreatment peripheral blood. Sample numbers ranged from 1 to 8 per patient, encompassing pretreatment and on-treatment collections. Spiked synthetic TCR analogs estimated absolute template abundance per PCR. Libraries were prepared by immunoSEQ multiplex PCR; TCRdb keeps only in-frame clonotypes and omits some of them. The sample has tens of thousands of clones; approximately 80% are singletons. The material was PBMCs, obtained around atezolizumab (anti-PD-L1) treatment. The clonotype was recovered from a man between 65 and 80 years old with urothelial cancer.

CDR3 loop: CSVALTGTSYNEQFF. The CDR3 DNA sequence: TGCAGCGTTGCCTTGACAGGGACCTCCTACAATGAGCAGTTCTTC. The chain couples TRBV29-1 to TRBJ2-1; TRBD1 matches at 7 bases. The CDR3 runs 15 residues. With V trimmed by 4 bases and J by 0 bases, 6 bases remained unmatched. Germline V gene lookup returns CDR1 SQVTM and CDR2 ANQGSEA.